One sample yielded the 27 T cell receptor beta chains listed below, sequenced in a study of early T cells in non-severe SARS-CoV-2 infection (dated by TCRdb to the early 2020s). The receptor library was made with 5' RACE. Reads for this sample came from a NextSeq 500. TCRdb handled the public reads itself, with Q25 trimming in fastp and clone calling in MiXCR, and kept productive beta chains. Entries that share a CDR3 protein sequence are merged under the most common genes and DNA. The sample has 30,000 to 40,000 distinct CDR3 sequences on record, 7.5% to 9% of them singletons. Of the sample, around 12% is held by the ten largest clones. Here the sequenced sample was whole blood, taken at baseline. The receptors shown here come from an adult who was a healthcare worker with PCR-confirmed SARS-CoV-2 infection or an uninfected control (not recorded which).

This clonotype was recorded a few times. This rearrangement joins TRBV4-3 to TRBJ2-7; D remains ambiguous. Germline V gene data show CDR1 as LGHNA and CDR2 as YSLEER. V dropped 1 base and J dropped 2 bases, with 12 bases sitting between them. CDR3 size: 15 residues. The CDR3 coding sequence is TGCGCCAGCAGCCAAGGGGTTGAGGCACCCTACGAGCAGTACTTC. Encoded protein: CASSQGVEAPYEQYF.

This clonotype was recorded many times. The chain has TRBV20-1 and TRBJ2-1; 10 bases are shared with TRBD2. This CDR3 has 15 residues. Per germline, CDR1 DFQATT and CDR2 SNEGSKA (reference sequence). J gave up 9 bases and V 2 bases, and 10 bases lay outside the gene matches. CDR3 loop: CSARSGTSALGEQFF. Written as DNA, the CDR3 is TGCAGTGCTAGAAGCGGGACTAGCGCCTTGGGTGAGCAGTTCTTC.

There are many counts of this clonotype. This sequence joins TRBV20-1 and TRBJ1-2; D is uncertain. The CDR3 sequence is 12 residues long. V lost 6 bases to trimming and J lost 7 bases, with 15 bases between them. The germline CDR1 and CDR2 sequences are DFQATT and SNEGSKA (reference sequence). CDR3 sequence reads: CSAEAVKGGYTF. For the CDR3, the DNA is TGCAGTGCGGAGGCAGTAAAAGGTGGCTACACCTTC.

This clonotype was counted many times. The rearrangement joins TRBV7-9 to TRBJ1-5; 10 bases agree with TRBD1. The V gene end was trimmed by 3 bases and the J gene end by 3 bases; junction bases not matched to a gene: 2. The CDR3 runs 15 residues. Germline V CDR1 and CDR2: SEHNR, FQNEAQ (reference sequence). CDR3 sequence (DNA): TGTGCCAGCAGCTTGGACAGGGGGAACAATCAGCCCCAGCATTTT. Translating gives CASSLDRGNNQPQHF.

This clonotype has at least ten counts. The chain uses TRBV7-2 and TRBJ2-3; D is possibly TRBD2 (5 bases). CDR3 length: 15 amino acids. Trimming shortened V by 4 bases and J by 1 base, and 12 bases separated the two germline ends. The germline V gene encodes CDR1 SGHTA and CDR2 FQGNSA. The CDR3 spells CASSWVRGGTDTQYF. CDR3 nucleotides: TGTGCCAGCAGCTGGGTTCGGGGTGGCACAGATACGCAGTATTTT.

This chain connects TRBV20-1 to TRBJ2-7, with 7 nucleotides matching TRBD1. This CDR3 spans 14 amino acids. V gave up 3 bases and J gave up 0 bases; unmatched junction bases: 5. Germline assignment: CDR1 DFQATT and CDR2 SNEGSKA (reference sequence). This CDR3 is CSASEDRSSYEQYF. DNA of the CDR3: TGCAGTGCTAGCGAGGACAGGTCCTCCTACGAGCAGTACTTC.

The CDR3 sequence: CSARTGLAASTDTQYF. The CDR3 DNA reads TGCAGTGCTAGAACCGGACTAGCGGCTAGCACAGATACGCAGTATTTT. The rearrangement joins TRBV20-1 to TRBJ2-3, with TRBD2 identical over 10 bases. The V gene's germline CDR1 is DFQATT and CDR2 SNEGSKA (reference sequence). CDR3 length equals 16 residues. V trimming: 2 bases; J trimming: 0 bases; junction bases outside the gene matches: 5.

In this sample, this clonotype turned up many times. The genes are TRBV12-3 or TRBV12-4 and TRBJ2-3; tentatively, D is TRBD2 (7 bases). Trimming left V 2 bases short and J 3 bases short, with 12 bases between. The CDR3 sequence is 15 residues long. This CDR3 reads CASSLSRGRTDTQYF. The CDR3 nucleotides are TGTGCCAGCAGTTTATCGCGGGGGCGGACAGATACGCAGTATTTT.

There are many counts of this clonotype. The rearrangement links TRBV4-2 to TRBJ2-3, with D unclear. Trimming removed 3 bases at V and 5 bases at J, with 12 bases between. This CDR3 has 14 residues. Per the germline V gene, CDR1 is LGHNA and CDR2 is YNFKEQ. The CDR3 is CASSQGSPGDTQYF. In nucleotides, the CDR3 is TGTGCCAGCAGCCAGGGGTCCCCGGGAGATACGCAGTATTTT.

This clonotype was observed a few times. The rearrangement joins TRBV12-3 or TRBV12-4 to TRBJ2-6, with no clear D. The CDR3 is made up of 15 amino acids. V was trimmed by 3 bases and J by 0 bases, leaving 6 bases between them. The CDR3 spells CASSLKSSGANVLTF. DNA for the CDR3: TGTGCCAGCAGTTTGAAGAGCTCTGGGGCCAACGTCCTGACTTTC.

V gene TRBV7-2 combines with J gene TRBJ2-3, with TRBD2 identical over 8 bases. The CDR3 sequence is 14 residues long. CDR1 is SGHTA and CDR2 is FQGNSA in the germline V gene. V dropped 1 base and J dropped 6; count of bases not matched to a gene: 3. The DNA for the CDR3 is TGTGCCAGCAGCTTAGTTGCTAGCGGGGATACGCAGTATTTT. Encoded protein: CASSLVASGDTQYF.

The chain links TRBV6-2 or TRBV6-3 to TRBJ2-2; the D is unclear. CDR3 length: 13 amino acids. V was cut by 2 bases and J by 2 bases, with 3 bases left in between. Germline V gene data show CDR1 as MNHEY and CDR2 as SVGEGT. As DNA, the CDR3 is TGTGCCAGCAGTTACACAAACACCGGGGAGCTGTTTTTT. It translates to CASSYTNTGELFF.

The V gene is TRBV3-2, the J gene TRBJ2-4; the table's D call, TRBD1, was not checked against the DNA. TRBV3-2 is a pseudogene locus. The CDR3 loop spans 15 amino acids. CDR3 region: CASSQEGQGANIQYF. The CDR3 bases are TGTGCCAGCAGCCAAGAGGGACAGGGCGCAAACATTCAGTACTTC.

The V call is TRBV28, the J call TRBJ2-1, with 7 bases fitting TRBD2. This CDR3 has 15 residues. V dropped 2 bases and J dropped 4; count of bases not matched to a gene: 5. CDR1 and CDR2 (germline): MDHEN, SYDVKM. CDR3 in DNA: TGTGCCAGCAGTTTAGGCGGGGGATTTTACAATGAGCAGTTCTTC. Its translation: CASSLGGGFYNEQFF. Full variable domain (missing parts from reference TRBV28 and TRBJ2-1): DVKVTQSSRYLVKRTGEKVFLECVQDMDHENMFWYRQDPGLGLRLIYFSYDVKMKEKGDIPEGYSVSREKKERFSLILESASTNQTSMYLCASSLGGGFYNEQFFGPGTRLTVL.

The chain carries TRBV3-1 and TRBJ2-7, with unresolved D. The V gene lost 1 base and the J gene lost 2 bases, with 12 bases spanning the gap. Germline V gene sequence: CDR1 LGHDT, CDR2 YNNKEL (reference sequence). The CDR3 runs 15 residues. DNA of the CDR3: TGTGCCAGCAGCCAAGCAGCGACACAGACCTACGAGCAGTACTTC. This translates into CASSQAATQTYEQYF.

This clonotype is classed as medium-sized. This chain uses TRBV19 with TRBJ2-1, with 9 bases identical to TRBD2. Germline V lookup: CDR1 LNHDA, CDR2 SQIVND (reference sequence). CDR3 length equals 16 residues. Trimming cost V 5 bases and J 9 bases; bases outside gene matches: 14. In DNA, the CDR3 is TGTGCCAGTAGTGACCTGACGGGACTAGCTCCCCGTGAGCAGTTCTTC. Translation: CASSDLTGLAPREQFF.

This clonotype was counted ten times or more. The rearrangement links TRBV11-2 to TRBJ1-2, with a weak D call TRBD1 (6 bases). V shed 1 base and J shed 2 bases, with 11 bases lying between them. This CDR3 is 15 amino acids long. Germline values: CDR1 SGHAT, CDR2 FQNNGV. The CDR3 region is CASSLGGGPNYGYTF. The CDR3 DNA reads as TGTGCCAGCAGCTTAGGGGGGGGCCCGAACTATGGCTACACCTTC.

This clonotype was observed a few times. The chain joins TRBV11-3 to TRBJ2-1; a possible D gene is TRBD1 (6 bases). This CDR3 has 14 amino acids. Germline CDR1 SGHNT, CDR2 YENEEA. V was cut by 1 base and J by 9 bases, with 13 bases left in between. The CDR3 nucleotides read TGTGCCAGCAGCTTAGCACAGGGCAAGGGTGAGCAGTTCTTC. The encoded protein is CASSLAQGKGEQFF.

In its sample, this clonotype was seen a few times. V gene TRBV29-1 combines with J gene TRBJ2-5; D gene uncertain. The germline gives CDR1 SQVTM, CDR2 ANQGSEA. This CDR3 contains 12 residues. Between the trimmed V and J ends, which lost 3 bases and 4 bases, there was a span of 9 bases. The CDR3 coding sequence is TGCAGCGTTGAGAAACAGTTAGAGACCCAGTACTTC. It specifies CSVEKQLETQYF.

J is TRBJ2-3 and V is TRBV20-1; tentative D call: TRBD2 (6 bases). CDR3 size: 14 residues. Between the trimmed V and J ends, which lost 4 bases and 3 bases, there was a span of 14 bases. Germline values: CDR1 DFQATT, CDR2 SNEGSKA (reference sequence). CDR3 region: CSATGTGRTDTQYF. The DNA for the CDR3 is TGCAGTGCTACAGGGACTGGGAGGACAGATACGCAGTATTTT.

In this sample, this clonotype turned up many times. V gene TRBV7-9 combines with J gene TRBJ1-2; 7 bases align to TRBD1. CDR3 length: 14 residues. V shed 4 bases, J shed 7 bases, and the junction held 9 bases outside the gene matches. Germline V gene data show CDR1 as SEHNR and CDR2 as FQNEAQ (reference sequence). The DNA for the CDR3 is TGTGCCAGCAGCTCGGAAACAGGGGTATCTGGCTACACCTTC. This sequence encodes CASSSETGVSGYTF.

This chain uses TRBV12-3 or TRBV12-4 with TRBJ2-2, with D perhaps being TRBD1 or TRBD2 (7 bases each). This CDR3 is 13 amino acids long. In DNA, the CDR3 is TGTGCTTCCAGGGGGGGGTACACCGGGGAGCTGTTTTTT. Translation gives CASRGGYTGELFF.

The chain is built from TRBV20-1 and TRBJ2-3, with D tentatively TRBD2 (6 bases). The CDR3 is made up of 14 amino acids. Trimming shortened V by 5 bases and J by 2 bases, and 14 bases separated the two germline ends. Per the germline V gene, CDR1 is DFQATT and CDR2 is SNEGSKA (reference sequence). CDR3 residues: CSARILAFTDTQYF. The CDR3, as DNA: TGCAGTGCTCGAATTCTAGCGTTCACAGATACGCAGTATTTT.

This clonotype was seen ten or more times. The gene calls are TRBV29-1 and TRBJ2-5; no firm D call. The CDR3 loop spans 11 amino acids. Germline-derived CDR1 and CDR2 are SQVTM and ANQGSEA. V was cut by 4 bases and J by 10 bases, with 13 bases left in between. CDR3 loop: CSVVVTSFQYF. The CDR3 region has the DNA TGCAGCGTTGTGGTGACCTCTTTCCAGTACTTC. The full variable domain, in which reference TRBV29-1 and TRBJ2-5 provide the parts outside the CDR3, is SAVISQKPSRDICQRGTSLTIQCQVDSQVTMMFWYRQQPGQSLTLIATANQGSEATYESGFVIDKFPISRPNLTFSTLTVSNMSPEDSSIYLCSVVVTSFQYFGPGTRLLVL.

This clonotype was seen many times. The chain uses TRBV7-2 and TRBJ2-1, with no clear D. The CDR3 is 12 amino acids. Trimming removed 2 bases from V and 8 bases from J, with 7 bases in between. Germline V gene data show CDR1 as SGHTA and CDR2 as FQGNSA. CDR3 DNA sequence: TGTGCCAGCAGCTTATATATCCATGAGCAGTTCTTC. Translated, it gives CASSLYIHEQFF.

This clonotype showed up many times. V is TRBV27 and J is TRBJ1-2; 10 bases align to TRBD1. The CDR3 has 15 residues. V lost 5 bases, J lost 9 bases, and 12 bases stayed unmatched. Germline-derived CDR1 and CDR2 are MNHEY and SMNVEV (reference sequence). Here the CDR3 DNA reads TGTGCCAGCAGTCCCAGGACAGGGGGTACTATAAGCTACACCTTC. This codes for CASSPRTGGTISYTF.

The rearrangement links TRBV25-1 to TRBJ2-5; D call uncertain. This CDR3 comprises 14 residues. Germline-derived CDR1 and CDR2 are MGHDK and SYGVNS. Trimming stripped 5 bases from V and 6 bases from J, with 16 bases between. CDR3 protein: CASSRADSSKTQYF. The CDR3 bases are TGTGCCAGCAGTAGGGCTGACTCCAGCAAGACCCAGTACTTC.